These 21 T cell receptor beta chains came from one sample sequenced in a study of blood T cell repertoires in COVID-19. Method: immunoSEQ multiplex PCR; TCRdb's copy keeps in-frame clones and lacks some. The sample holds fewer than 60,000 clones, around 85% seen once. Sample: peripheral blood. These receptor sequences come from an elderly woman with COVID-19, enrolled during active disease.

This sequence joins TRBV7-9 and TRBJ2-7; 8 nucleotides agree with TRBD1. This CDR3 has 14 residues. V lost 2 bases and J lost 2; bases outside the gene matches: 2. Germline CDR1 SEHNR, CDR2 FQNEAQ (reference sequence). The CDR3 loop is CASSLTGGTYEQYF. The CDR3, as DNA: TGTGCCAGCAGCTTAACAGGGGGTACCTACGAGCAGTACTTC.

V gene TRBV19 combines with J gene TRBJ2-5; tentatively, D is TRBD2 (6 bases). The CDR3 loop spans 14 amino acids. V dropped 9 bases and J dropped 5 bases, with 19 bases sitting between them. The V gene's germline CDR1 is LNHDA and CDR2 SQIVND (reference sequence). As DNA, the CDR3 is TGTGCCAGCACCACAAGTGGGGGGAGGGAGACCCAGTACTTC. It encodes CASTTSGGRETQYF.

The chain uses TRBV10-1 and TRBJ2-7, with 9 bases aligning to TRBD2. Unmatched junction bases numbered 6, after V lost 0 bases and J lost 6 bases. The CDR3 spans 15 residues. CDR1 is WNHNN and CDR2 is SYGVQD in the germline V gene (reference sequence). DNA of the CDR3: TGCGCCAGCAGTGAGTCGGGTAGCGGGAGAAGCGAGCAGTACTTC. Protein sequence: CASSESGSGRSEQYF.

The V call is TRBV7-6, the J call TRBJ2-2; 7 bases are a match to TRBD1. Germline-derived CDR1 and CDR2 are SGHVS and FNYEAQ. The trim removed 6 bases at V and 0 bases at J, leaving 4 bases unmatched. CDR3 size: 15 residues. The CDR3: CASRFGTANTGELFF. CDR3 coding DNA: TGTGCCAGCAGATTCGGGACAGCGAACACCGGGGAGCTGTTTTTT.

The chain has TRBV27 and TRBJ2-5; 8 nucleotides align to TRBD1. Trimming at V came to 4 bases and at J to 5 bases, leaving 12 bases not matched to a gene. The V gene's germline CDR1 is MNHEY and CDR2 SMNVEV (reference sequence). This CDR3 region has 16 residues. This CDR3 is CASSSPGTGPAETQYF. The CDR3 DNA is TGTGCCAGCAGTTCCCCCGGGACAGGTCCAGCTGAGACCCAGTACTTC.

V is TRBV19 and J is TRBJ1-4; D uncertain. There are 15 residues in the CDR3. Germline V gene lookup returns CDR1 LNHDA and CDR2 SQIVND (reference sequence). The V and J ends lost 5 bases and 2 bases respectively, with 12 bases between them. In DNA, the CDR3 is TGTGCCAGTAGTCTCCCTCAGGCCACTAATGAAAAACTGTTTTTT. Protein product: CASSLPQATNEKLFF. The full variable domain, in which reference TRBV19 and TRBJ1-4 provide the parts outside the CDR3, is DGGITQSPKYLFRKEGQNVTLSCEQNLNHDAMYWYRQDPGQGLRLIYYSQIVNDFQKGDIAEGYSVSREKKESFPLTVTSAQKNPTAFYLCASSLPQATNEKLFFGSGTQLSVL.

The chain is built from TRBV2 and TRBJ2-1; 7 nucleotides line up with TRBD2. Germline V gene data show CDR1 as SNHLY and CDR2 as FYNNEI. With V trimmed by 6 bases and J by 3 bases, 11 bases remained unmatched. The CDR3 is 16 residues long. The CDR3 loop is CASRGRGPMDYNEQFF. CDR3 nucleotide sequence: TGTGCCAGCAGGGGGAGGGGCCCGATGGACTACAATGAGCAGTTCTTC.

Remarks on this clone: The sample carries other DNA sequences with the same CDR3. The chain carries TRBV5-1 and TRBJ2-3; no clear D gene. This CDR3 comprises 12 residues. Trimming took 2 bases from V and 2 from J, leaving 3 bases between them. Germline CDR1 and CDR2: SGHRS and YFSETQ. The CDR3 DNA is TGCGCCAGCAGCTTCAACACAGATACGCAGTATTTT. Residues: CASSFNTDTQYF. The entire variable domain, with the rest obtained from reference TRBV5-1 and TRBJ2-3, is as follows: KAGVTQTPRYLIKTRGQQVTLSCSPISGHRSVSWYQQTPGQGLQFLFEYFSETQRNKGNFPGRFSGRQFSNSRSEMNVSTLELGDSALYLCASSFNTDTQYFGPGTRLTVL.

V is TRBV5-1 and J is TRBJ1-2; TRBD1 aligns across 10 bases. V gave up 4 bases and J gave up 6 bases; unmatched junction bases: 3. CDR3 length equals 13 residues. The germline V gene encodes CDR1 SGHRS and CDR2 YFSETQ. The CDR3 spells CASSRGQGDGYTF. The CDR3 bases are TGCGCCAGCAGCCGTGGACAGGGGGATGGCTACACCTTC.

The rearrangement joins TRBV7-6 to TRBJ2-5; tentative D call: TRBD2 (7 bases). Looked up from germline, CDR1 is SGHVS and CDR2 is FNYEAQ. Trimming pared 9 bases from V and 4 bases from J, leaving 15 bases between. This CDR3 spans 13 amino acids. In nucleotides, the CDR3 is TGTGCCAGTACCCGGGGGGCCGGAGAGACCCAGTACTTC. It is translated as CASTRGAGETQYF.

V and J are TRBV21-1 and TRBJ2-7; the table's D call, TRBD1, was not checked against the DNA. TRBV21-1 is designated a pseudogene. The CDR3 length is 13 residues. The CDR3 coding sequence is TGTGCCAGCACCTCCGGACAGGACATCGAGCAGTACTTC. This translates into CASTSGQDIEQYF.

The genes are TRBV12-5 and TRBJ1-5, with 10 bases that match TRBD1. The CDR3 is 15 residues long. Germline V gives CDR1 LGHNT, CDR2 FRNRAP. With 5 bases clipped from V and 4 bases from J, the junction kept 5 bases outside the gene matches. The CDR3 here is CASGRGTGENQPQHF. DNA for the CDR3: TGTGCTAGTGGTCGGGGGACAGGGGAAAATCAGCCCCAGCATTTT.

The V and J genes are TRBV5-4 and TRBJ1-1; the match to TRBD1 covers 7 bases. Germline CDR1 is SGHNT and CDR2 is YYREEE (reference sequence). Trimming took 0 bases from V and 6 from J; bases not matched to a gene: 2. The CDR3 has 13 amino acids. Here the CDR3 DNA reads TGTGCCAGCAGCTTGGTGCAGGGGGCTGAAGCTTTCTTT. Its protein is CASSLVQGAEAFF.

The CDR3 bases are TGTGCCTGGACGGTCAGGGGTTACACCGGGGAGCTGTTTTTT. The encoded protein is CAWTVRGYTGELFF. The V and J genes are TRBV30 and TRBJ2-2, with D tentatively TRBD1 (6 bases). V lost 4 bases and J 3 bases, leaving 12 bases between the germline ends. The CDR3 runs to 14 residues. Germline CDR1 is GTSNPN and CDR2 is SVGIG (reference sequence).

This chain joins TRBV29-1 and TRBJ2-5; 8 nucleotides match TRBD1. Trimming cost V 7 bases and J 1 base; bases outside gene matches: 5. Germline CDR1 and CDR2: SQVTM and ANQGSEA. The CDR3 spans 13 residues. The CDR3, as DNA: TGCAGCGCTCGACAGGGGCCCCAAGAGACCCAGTACTTC. Translating gives CSARQGPQETQYF.

This clone showed up just once. V and J are TRBV27 and TRBJ2-3, with D perhaps TRBD2 (5 bases). Germline CDR1 is MNHEY and CDR2 is SMNVEV (reference sequence). The CDR3 loop spans 15 amino acids. V was pared by 8 bases and J by 4 bases, with 19 bases between. CDR3 amino acids: CASSGQRWSADTQYF. The CDR3 DNA is TGTGCCAGCTCCGGGCAGCGGTGGAGTGCAGATACGCAGTATTTT.

This chain links TRBV5-4 with TRBJ1-2; D is unresolved. In germline, CDR1 is SGHNT, CDR2 YYREEE (reference sequence). CDR3 length: 13 residues. V dropped 1 base and J dropped 4 bases, with 8 bases sitting between them. As DNA, the CDR3 is TGTGCCAGCAGCTTGAGAAACGGCTATGGCTACACCTTC. As protein: CASSLRNGYGYTF. Full variable domain (outside the CDR3, taken from reference TRBV5-4 and TRBJ1-2): ETGVTQSPTHLIKTRGQQVTLRCSSQSGHNTVSWYQQALGQGPQFIFQYYREEENGRGNFPPRFSGLQFPNYSSELNVNALELDDSALYLCASSLRNGYGYTFGSGTRLTVV.

The gene calls are TRBV15 and TRBJ1-1, with TRBD1 as a possible D gene (6 bases). The CDR3 has 17 amino acids. Looked up from germline, CDR1 is LNHNV and CDR2 is YYDKDF (reference sequence). The germline V and J ends were trimmed by 2 bases and 0 bases, with 16 bases remaining between them. The CDR3 loop is CATSRTPPGTLNTEAFF. As DNA, the CDR3 is TGTGCCACCAGCAGAACCCCCCCGGGGACACTGAACACTGAAGCTTTCTTT.

The CDR3 protein is CASSQDRGSSYEQYF. The CDR3 DNA is TGCGCCAGCAGCCAAGATCGGGGGAGTTCCTACGAGCAGTACTTC. This sequence joins TRBV4-1 and TRBJ2-7, with a possible D match to TRBD2 (6 bases). V lost 0 bases and J lost 1, with 10 bases in between. This CDR3 has 15 amino acids. Germline V gives CDR1 MGHRA, CDR2 YSYEKL.

This clone was observed a few times. This rearrangement joins TRBV14 to TRBJ2-3; the D gene is possibly TRBD1 (6 bases). Deletions cut 4 bases from V and 1 base from J, with 18 bases between. The CDR3 runs to 17 residues. The germline gives CDR1 SGHDN, CDR2 FVKESK. CDR3 protein: CASSPLKRAGGTDTQYF. CDR3 DNA sequence: TGTGCCAGCAGCCCACTTAAAAGGGCAGGGGGCACAGATACGCAGTATTTT.

The DNA of the CDR3 is TGCGCCAGCAGCCAAGGACAGGGTTTCTACACTGAAGCTTTCTTT. Protein: CASSQGQGFYTEAFF. The chain combines TRBV4-1 with TRBJ1-1, with 7 bases identical to TRBD1. V shed 1 base and J 3 bases; nucleotides not matched to a gene: 5. Germline values: CDR1 MGHRA, CDR2 YSYEKL. The CDR3 runs to 15 residues.